This TCR beta chain came from a study of beta chain features in type 1 diabetes. By way of CD45RO/CCR7/CD25/CD127/CD95/CD27, the CD4+ regulatory, stem cell-like memory, central memory and naive cells were sorted. CDR1 ENHRY and CDR2 SYGVKD come from the germline V gene. The CDR3 contains 12 residues. The V end lost 8 bases, the J end lost 10 bases, and 18 bases lay between the germline ends. The whole isolated RNA underwent reverse transcription, so sequencing captured expressed TCRB transcripts. Clones were read by immunoSEQ multiplex PCR, and TCRdb kept only the in-frame ones, dropping some. The sample gives 45,000 to 65,000 clones, 40% to 65% of which show up once; around 2.7% is in the top ten. Comment on this clone: Its specificity is unknown.

Study results and caveats: Sequencing the cDNA could make cells with high TCR expression show up more than they should. When Type 1 diabetes patients were examined, their TCRB CDR3s proved moderately but significantly shorter in all four CD4+ subsets. Any HLA effect on TCRB rearrangement was left unresolved by small sub-analyses. The naive, central memory and Treg TCRB repertoires showed an apparent similarity that was greater among patients than among healthy donors.

The chain joins TRBV10-3 to TRBJ2-7; tentatively, D is TRBD1 (6 bases). The material sequenced was Tregs from blood. The origin of this receptor is a woman in her thirties or forties with type 1 diabetes. CDR3: CAIGLREGGQYF. CDR3 DNA: TGTGCCATCGGCCTAAGGGAAGGGGGTCAGTACTTC.